This note documents a single T cell receptor beta chain sequence. The assay was immunoSEQ multiplex PCR, and TCRdb's table has in-frame clones only and misses some. The sample carries fewer than 200,000 clones, 85% to 90% recorded once. This sample stems from a study of control samples from healthy donors and cancer patients. Germline CDR1 reads LGHDT; CDR2 reads YNNKEL (reference sequence). Trimming cost V 4 bases and J 1 base; bases outside gene matches: 3. The length of the CDR3 is 14 residues. The gene calls are TRBV3-1 (or the pseudogene TRBV3-2) and TRBJ1-1; TRBD1 matches 7 bases. Material for sequencing was blood. The receptor was isolated from a woman aged 30 to 39 in good health. CDR3 coding DNA: TGTGCCAGCAGCCGGACAGGAGGGAACACTGAAGCTTTCTTT. Its translation is CASSRTGGNTEAFF.